Following are 22 T cell receptor beta chains from one sample sequenced in a study of blood T cell repertoires in COVID-19. Generated by immunoSEQ multiplex PCR, the TCRdb table keeps only in-frame clones and is missing some. The table lists about 78,000 clones, around four fifths of them singletons, with about 10% in the top ten. The material sequenced was peripheral blood. The receptors come from a human donor in a cohort sampled during active COVID-19.

The chain links TRBV9 to TRBJ1-2; 7 bases are shared with TRBD1. There are 13 residues in the CDR3. Germline CDR1 and CDR2: SGDLS and YYNGEE. The ends lost 0 bases at V and 8 bases at J; junction bases unmatched: 4. The CDR3 bases are TGTGCCAGCAGCGTAGAACAGGGGCTCGGCTACACCTTC. This codes for CASSVEQGLGYTF.

The rearrangement links TRBV10-1 to TRBJ1-2; D uncertain. V was trimmed by 5 bases and J by 7 bases, leaving 23 bases between them. Per the germline V gene, CDR1 is WNHNN and CDR2 is SYGVQD (reference sequence). The CDR3 has 16 amino acids. The CDR3 sequence: CASSNRVSMTAAGYTF. The CDR3 DNA reads as TGCGCCAGCAGTAATCGGGTTTCAATGACCGCCGCTGGCTACACCTTC.

The V call is TRBV7-8, the J call TRBJ1-1, with D possibly matching TRBD1 (5 bases). There are 16 residues in the CDR3. V lost 2 bases, J lost 5 bases, and 18 bases lay in between. Germline V gene lookup returns CDR1 SGHVS and CDR2 FQNEAQ. CDR3 nucleotide sequence: TGTGCCAGCAGCTTACAAGTACAGGCCTCGAGGACTGAAGCTTTCTTT. Protein product: CASSLQVQASRTEAFF.

The chain links TRBV5-1 to TRBJ1-4; TRBD1 agrees at 7 bases. The CDR3 contains 16 residues. Per germline, CDR1 SGHRS and CDR2 YFSETQ. Trimming took 0 bases from V and 5 from J; bases not matched to a gene: 7. Written as DNA, the CDR3 is TGCGCCAGCAGCTTGGAGGGGGCACAGATGAATGAAAAACTGTTTTTT. It is translated as CASSLEGAQMNEKLFF.

The chain has TRBV7-2 and TRBJ1-2, with 9 positions matching TRBD1. The length of the CDR3 is 15 residues. Per the germline V gene, CDR1 is SGHTA and CDR2 is FQGNSA. V was clipped by 5 bases and J by 1 base; unmatched bases: 5. The CDR3 sequence: CASSPQGQGNYGYTF. CDR3 nucleotide sequence: TGTGCCAGCAGCCCCCAGGGACAGGGTAACTATGGCTACACCTTC.

The rearrangement links TRBV6-6 to TRBJ2-7, with 15 bases that match TRBD2. The CDR3 runs 17 residues. Looked up from germline, CDR1 is MNHNY and CDR2 is SVGAGI (reference sequence). The junction had 7 bases not matched to a gene; V was cut back by 5 bases and J by 2 bases. Here the CDR3 reads CASSRGTSGGHAYEQYF. In DNA, the CDR3 is TGTGCCAGCAGTCGCGGGACTAGCGGGGGGCATGCCTACGAGCAGTACTTC.

Here the CDR3 reads CASNRAGPEKLFF. The CDR3 DNA reads as TGTGCCAGTAATCGGGCAGGGCCAGAAAAACTGTTTTTT. The rearrangement joins TRBV19 to TRBJ1-4; D is perhaps TRBD1 (5 bases). The V and J ends lost 7 bases and 8 bases respectively, with 14 bases between them. Germline V gene sequence: CDR1 LNHDA, CDR2 SQIVND (reference sequence). CDR3 length: 13 amino acids.

In nucleotides, the CDR3 is TGTGCCAGCAGCTGGACCGGGACAGAAGTCGAGCAGTACTTC. The encoded protein is CASSWTGTEVEQYF. This rearrangement joins TRBV5-4 to TRBJ2-7; 7 nucleotides line up with TRBD1. Trimming at V came to 3 bases and at J to 6 bases, leaving 9 bases not matched to a gene. CDR1 and CDR2 from the germline V gene are SGHNT and YYREEE (reference sequence). This CDR3 has 14 residues. The full variable domain, completed using reference TRBV5-4 and TRBJ2-7, is ETGVTQSPTHLIKTRGQQVTLRCSSQSGHNTVSWYQQALGQGPQFIFQYYREEENGRGNFPPRFSGLQFPNYSSELNVNALELDDSALYLCASSWTGTEVEQYFGPGTRLTVT.

The V gene is TRBV5-5, the J gene TRBJ2-7, with a weak D call TRBD1 (6 bases). Germline V gene lookup returns CDR1 SGHKS and CDR2 YYEKEE (reference sequence). This CDR3 is built from 16 residues. The V gene lost 2 bases and the J gene lost 0 bases, with 15 bases spanning the gap. In DNA form, the CDR3 reads TGTGCCAGCAGCTTAGTTGGAACAGGGAGCTCCTACGAGCAGTACTTC. This sequence encodes CASSLVGTGSSYEQYF.

V usage is TRBV5-4 and J usage is TRBJ2-1; TRBD1 is a possible D gene (7 bases). The V end was cut by 0 bases, the J end by 0 bases, with 13 bases between. The CDR3 consists of 17 residues. CDR1 SGHNT and CDR2 YYREEE come from the germline V gene (reference sequence). The CDR3 sequence: CASSLGGTESSYNEQFF. In DNA form, the CDR3 reads TGTGCCAGCAGCTTGGGCGGGACAGAGAGCTCCTACAATGAGCAGTTCTTC. Full variable domain (remainder filled in from reference TRBV5-4 and TRBJ2-1): ETGVTQSPTHLIKTRGQQVTLRCSSQSGHNTVSWYQQALGQGPQFIFQYYREEENGRGNFPPRFSGLQFPNYSSELNVNALELDDSALYLCASSLGGTESSYNEQFFGPGTRLTVL.

V is TRBV6-6 and J is TRBJ1-2, with D possibly TRBD1 on 6 matching bases. The germline V and J ends were trimmed by 6 bases and 4 bases, with 15 bases remaining between them. Germline V gene sequence: CDR1 MNHNY, CDR2 SVGAGI (reference sequence). The CDR3 covers 14 residues. The DNA for the CDR3 is TGTGCCAGCAGCCCTCCGGACAGAATCTATGGCTACACCTTC. Translating it yields CASSPPDRIYGYTF.

This clone showed up many times. The genes are TRBV28 and TRBJ1-1; maybe TRBD1 (5 bases). Trimming took 5 bases from V and 9 from J, leaving 13 bases between them. The CDR3 covers 12 residues. Germline loops: CDR1 MDHEN, CDR2 SYDVKM. The CDR3, as DNA: TGTGCCAGCAGTCCCGACAGCGCTAAAGCTTTCTTT. Amino acid sequence: CASSPDSAKAFF.

DNA of the CDR3: TGTGCCACCAGCAGAGAGGACAGGGGGGGTAACACTGAAGCTTTCTTT. Translating gives CATSREDRGGNTEAFF. The chain links TRBV15 to TRBJ1-1; 10 bases fit TRBD1. The CDR3 totals 16 residues. J gave up 2 bases and V 0 bases, and 3 bases lay outside the gene matches. Germline assignment: CDR1 LNHNV and CDR2 YYDKDF (reference sequence).

This clone appeared once. The V call is TRBV4-3, the J call TRBJ1-1, with 7 nucleotides matching TRBD1. J lost 5 bases, V lost 2 bases, and 5 bases had no gene match. Germline-derived CDR1 and CDR2 are LGHNA and YSLEER. This CDR3 is 14 amino acids long. CDR3 nucleotides: TGCGCCAGCAGCCAACCAGGGGGTGCGACTGAAGCTTTCTTT. Its translation is CASSQPGGATEAFF.

The chain is built from TRBV19 and TRBJ2-3; a weak D match, TRBD2 (5 bases). The CDR3 consists of 13 residues. Trimming left V 7 bases short and J 6 bases short, with 14 bases between. Germline V CDR1 and CDR2: LNHDA, SQIVND (reference sequence). CDR3 DNA sequence: TGTGCCAGTAAGGTCGAGGGTAAGGATACGCAGTATTTT. This codes for CASKVEGKDTQYF.

This chain connects TRBV2 to TRBJ2-5; 14 nucleotides agree with TRBD2. CDR3 length equals 15 residues. Losses at the gene ends were 4 bases for V and 5 bases for J; bases not matched to a gene: 3. CDR1 SNHLY and CDR2 FYNNEI come from the germline V gene. The CDR3 region has the DNA TGTGCCAGCAGTGGACTAGCGGGGGGGCCGGAGACCCAGTACTTC. Translated: CASSGLAGGPETQYF.

This clone appeared a few times. The chain joins TRBV7-8 to TRBJ1-5, with 7 bases aligning to TRBD1. Germline CDR1 SGHVS, CDR2 FQNEAQ. CDR3 length: 18 amino acids. The junction had 9 bases not matched to a gene; V was cut back by 1 base and J by 0 bases. The CDR3 DNA is TGTGCCAGCAGCTTAGTTAACAGGGGAAGCTATAGCAATCAGCCCCAGCATTTT. Amino acid sequence: CASSLVNRGSYSNQPQHF.

V is TRBV6-5 and J is TRBJ2-7, with TRBD1 matching over 9 bases. V lost 11 bases to trimming and J lost 2 bases; unmatched junction nucleotides: 10. Germline lookup yields CDR1 MNHEY and CDR2 SVGAGI. The CDR3 loop spans 14 amino acids. The CDR3 sequence: CAGGPTGGPYEQYF. The CDR3 coding sequence is TGTGCCGGGGGCCCAACAGGGGGCCCCTACGAGCAGTACTTC.

The chain has TRBV5-4 and TRBJ1-2; weak D call: TRBD1 (5 bases). CDR3 length: 15 residues. V lost 0 bases and J lost 3, with 12 bases in between. The germline gives CDR1 SGHNT, CDR2 YYREEE (reference sequence). As DNA, the CDR3 is TGTGCCAGCAGCTTGGGAATCGGGGGTGACTATGGCTACACCTTC. This codes for CASSLGIGGDYGYTF.

The CDR3 coding sequence is TGTGCCAGCAGTTCAACAGGGAGTCAGCCCCAGCATTTT. Protein sequence: CASSSTGSQPQHF. The chain joins TRBV6-2 or TRBV6-3 to TRBJ1-5, with a possible D match to TRBD1 (6 bases). V gave up 4 bases and J gave up 6 bases, with 10 bases separating them. The germline V gene encodes CDR1 MNHEY and CDR2 SVGEGT. This CDR3 contains 13 residues.

J is TRBJ2-7 and V is TRBV2; D perhaps matches TRBD2 (6 bases). Looked up from germline, CDR1 is SNHLY and CDR2 is FYNNEI. Trimming pared 3 bases from V and 1 base from J, leaving 13 bases between. The CDR3 is made up of 15 amino acids. DNA of the CDR3: TGTGCCAGCAGTGAGAGACTAGTTTTTTCCTACGAGCAGTACTTC. Translated: CASSERLVFSYEQYF.

The chain uses TRBV5-4 and TRBJ2-7, with D possibly TRBD1 on 6 matching bases. Deletions cut 4 bases from V and 0 bases from J, with 17 bases between. In germline, CDR1 is SGHNT, CDR2 YYREEE (reference sequence). The CDR3 has 16 amino acids. CDR3 sequence reads: CASSTRAGAFSYEQYF. In DNA, the CDR3 is TGTGCCAGCAGCACGCGGGCAGGGGCCTTCTCCTACGAGCAGTACTTC.